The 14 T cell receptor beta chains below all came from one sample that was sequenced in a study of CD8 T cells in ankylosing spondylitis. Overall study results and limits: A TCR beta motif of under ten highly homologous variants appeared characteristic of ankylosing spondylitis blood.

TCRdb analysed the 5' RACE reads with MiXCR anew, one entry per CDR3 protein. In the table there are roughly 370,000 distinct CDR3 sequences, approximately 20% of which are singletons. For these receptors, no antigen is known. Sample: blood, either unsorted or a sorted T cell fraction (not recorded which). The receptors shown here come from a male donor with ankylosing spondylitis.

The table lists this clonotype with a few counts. The CDR3 sequence is CSAVQGGNQPQHF. The CDR3 bases are TGCAGCGCCGTACAGGGAGGGAATCAGCCCCAGCATTTT. This chain uses TRBV29-1 with TRBJ1-5; D is perhaps TRBD1 (6 bases). Trimming took off 7 bases at V and 4 bases at J, with 14 bases between the two ends. The V gene's germline CDR1 is SQVTM and CDR2 ANQGSEA. The CDR3 contains 13 residues.

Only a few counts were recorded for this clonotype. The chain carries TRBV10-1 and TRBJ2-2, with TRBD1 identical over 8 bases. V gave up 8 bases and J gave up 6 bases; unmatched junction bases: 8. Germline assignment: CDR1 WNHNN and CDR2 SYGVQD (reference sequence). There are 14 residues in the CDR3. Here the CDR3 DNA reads TGCGCCAGCGTTCCGGGACAGGACGCCGGGGAGCTGTTTTTT. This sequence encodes CASVPGQDAGELFF.

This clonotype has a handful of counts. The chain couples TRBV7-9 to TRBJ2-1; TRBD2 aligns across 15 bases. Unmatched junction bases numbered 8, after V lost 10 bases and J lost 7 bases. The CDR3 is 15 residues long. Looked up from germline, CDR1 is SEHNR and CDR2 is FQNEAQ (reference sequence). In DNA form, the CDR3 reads TGTGCCACCCCCTCTGGGACTAGCGGGAGGAATGAGCAGTTCTTC. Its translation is CATPSGTSGRNEQFF.

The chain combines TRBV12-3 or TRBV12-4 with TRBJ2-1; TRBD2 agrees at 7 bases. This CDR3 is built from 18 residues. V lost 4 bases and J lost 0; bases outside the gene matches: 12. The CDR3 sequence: CASSSTPGGLGSYNEQFF. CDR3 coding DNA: TGTGCCAGCAGTTCGACTCCGGGGGGTCTGGGCTCCTACAATGAGCAGTTCTTC.

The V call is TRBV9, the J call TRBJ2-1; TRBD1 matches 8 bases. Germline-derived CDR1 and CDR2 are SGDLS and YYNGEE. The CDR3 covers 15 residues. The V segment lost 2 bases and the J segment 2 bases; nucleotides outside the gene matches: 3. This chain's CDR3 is CASSVTTGAYNEQFF. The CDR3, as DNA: TGTGCCAGCAGCGTGACGACAGGGGCCTACAATGAGCAGTTCTTC.

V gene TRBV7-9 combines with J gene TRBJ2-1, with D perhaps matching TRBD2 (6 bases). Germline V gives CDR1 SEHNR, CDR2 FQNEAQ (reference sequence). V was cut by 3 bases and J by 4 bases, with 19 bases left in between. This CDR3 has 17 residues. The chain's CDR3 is CASSFLSSAGTYNEQFF. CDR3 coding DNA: TGTGCCAGCAGCTTCTTGTCTAGCGCCGGGACTTACAATGAGCAGTTCTTC.

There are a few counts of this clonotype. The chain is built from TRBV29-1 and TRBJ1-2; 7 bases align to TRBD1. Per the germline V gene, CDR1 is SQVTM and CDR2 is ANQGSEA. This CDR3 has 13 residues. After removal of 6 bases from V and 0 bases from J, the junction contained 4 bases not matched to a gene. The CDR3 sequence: CSVLDRTNYGYTF. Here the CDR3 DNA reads TGCAGCGTCCTGGACAGGACTAACTATGGCTACACCTTC.

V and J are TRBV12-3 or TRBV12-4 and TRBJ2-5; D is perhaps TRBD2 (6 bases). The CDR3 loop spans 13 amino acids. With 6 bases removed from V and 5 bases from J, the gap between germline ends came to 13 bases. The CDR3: CASSTGRAETQYF. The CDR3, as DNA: TGTGCCAGCAGCACCGGGAGAGCGGAGACCCAGTACTTC.

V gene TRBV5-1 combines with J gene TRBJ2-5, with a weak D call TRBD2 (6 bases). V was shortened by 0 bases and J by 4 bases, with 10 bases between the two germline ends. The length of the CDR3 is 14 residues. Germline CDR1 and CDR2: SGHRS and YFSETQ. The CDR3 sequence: CASSLGGLRETQYF. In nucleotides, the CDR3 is TGCGCCAGCAGCTTGGGGGGACTGAGAGAGACCCAGTACTTC.

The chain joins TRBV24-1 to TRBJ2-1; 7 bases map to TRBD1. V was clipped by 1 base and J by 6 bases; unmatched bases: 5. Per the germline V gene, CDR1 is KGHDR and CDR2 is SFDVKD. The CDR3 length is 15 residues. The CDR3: CATSDLTRDSNEQFF. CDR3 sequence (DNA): TGTGCCACCAGTGATTTAACCCGGGACAGCAATGAGCAGTTCTTC.

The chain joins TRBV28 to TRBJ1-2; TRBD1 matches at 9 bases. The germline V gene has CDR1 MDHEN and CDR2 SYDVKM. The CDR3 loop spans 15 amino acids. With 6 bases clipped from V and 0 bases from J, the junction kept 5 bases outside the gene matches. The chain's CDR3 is CASRGQGETNYGYTF. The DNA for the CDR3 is TGTGCCAGCAGGGGACAGGGCGAAACTAACTATGGCTACACCTTC.

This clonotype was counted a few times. This CDR3 is CASSKTDTQYF. CDR3 in DNA: TGCGCCAGCAGCAAAACAGATACGCAGTATTTT. The chain joins TRBV4-1 to TRBJ2-3; D is unresolved. This CDR3 contains 11 residues. CDR1 and CDR2 from the germline V gene are MGHRA and YSYEKL. The V and J ends lost 5 bases and 3 bases respectively, with 3 bases between them.

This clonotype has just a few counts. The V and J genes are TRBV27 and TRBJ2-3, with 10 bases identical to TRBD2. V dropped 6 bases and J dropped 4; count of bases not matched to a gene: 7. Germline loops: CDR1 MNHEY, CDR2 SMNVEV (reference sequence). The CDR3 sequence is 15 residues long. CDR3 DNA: TGTGCCAGCAGAGGGTCTAGCGGGAGACCAGATACGCAGTATTTT. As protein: CASRGSSGRPDTQYF.

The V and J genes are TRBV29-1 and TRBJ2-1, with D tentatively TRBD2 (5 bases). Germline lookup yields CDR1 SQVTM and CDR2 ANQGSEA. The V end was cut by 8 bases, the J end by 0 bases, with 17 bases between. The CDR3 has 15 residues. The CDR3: CSSEEGAASYNEQFF. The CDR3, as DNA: TGCAGCTCCGAAGAGGGCGCAGCCTCCTACAATGAGCAGTTCTTC.